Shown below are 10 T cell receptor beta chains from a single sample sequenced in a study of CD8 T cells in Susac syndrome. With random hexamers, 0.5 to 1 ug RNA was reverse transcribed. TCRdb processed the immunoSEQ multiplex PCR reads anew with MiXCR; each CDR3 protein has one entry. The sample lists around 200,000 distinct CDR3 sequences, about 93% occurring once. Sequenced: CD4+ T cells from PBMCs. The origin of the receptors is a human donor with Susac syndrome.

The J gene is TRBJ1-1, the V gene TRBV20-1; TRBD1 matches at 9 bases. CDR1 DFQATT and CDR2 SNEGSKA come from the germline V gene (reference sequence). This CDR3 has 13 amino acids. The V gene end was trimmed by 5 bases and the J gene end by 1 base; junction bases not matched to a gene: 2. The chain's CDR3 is CSAPQGANTEAFF. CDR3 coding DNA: TGCAGTGCTCCACAGGGGGCGAACACTGAAGCTTTCTTT.

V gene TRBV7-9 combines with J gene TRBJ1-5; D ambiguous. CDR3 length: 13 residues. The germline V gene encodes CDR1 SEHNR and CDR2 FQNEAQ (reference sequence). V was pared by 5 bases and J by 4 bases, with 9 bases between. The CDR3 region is CASSASWNQPQHF. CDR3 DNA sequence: TGTGCCAGCAGCGCAAGTTGGAATCAGCCCCAGCATTTT.

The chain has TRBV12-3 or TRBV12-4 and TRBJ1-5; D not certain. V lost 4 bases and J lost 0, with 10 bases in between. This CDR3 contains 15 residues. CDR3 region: CASSSRESSNQPQHF. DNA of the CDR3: TGTGCCAGCAGTTCGCGGGAGAGTAGCAATCAGCCCCAGCATTTT.

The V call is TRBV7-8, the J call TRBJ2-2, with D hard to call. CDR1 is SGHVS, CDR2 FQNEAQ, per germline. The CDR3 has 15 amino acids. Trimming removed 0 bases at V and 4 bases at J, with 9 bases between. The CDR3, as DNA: TGTGCCAGCAGCTTAGCGCGAATAGGCACCGGGGAGCTGTTTTTT. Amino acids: CASSLARIGTGELFF.

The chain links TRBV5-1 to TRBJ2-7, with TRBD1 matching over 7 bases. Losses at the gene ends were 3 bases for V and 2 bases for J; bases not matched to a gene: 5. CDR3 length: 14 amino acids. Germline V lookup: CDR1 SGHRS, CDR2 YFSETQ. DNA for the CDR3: TGCGCCAGCAGCTCTACCGGGACAGCCTACGAGCAGTACTTC. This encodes CASSSTGTAYEQYF.

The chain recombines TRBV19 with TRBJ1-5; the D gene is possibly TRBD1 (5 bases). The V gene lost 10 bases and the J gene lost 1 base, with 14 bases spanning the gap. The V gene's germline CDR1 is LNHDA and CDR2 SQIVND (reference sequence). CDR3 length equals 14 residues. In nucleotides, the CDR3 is TGTGCCACCTCAACTGCAGGGAGCAATCAGCCCCAGCATTTT. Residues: CATSTAGSNQPQHF.

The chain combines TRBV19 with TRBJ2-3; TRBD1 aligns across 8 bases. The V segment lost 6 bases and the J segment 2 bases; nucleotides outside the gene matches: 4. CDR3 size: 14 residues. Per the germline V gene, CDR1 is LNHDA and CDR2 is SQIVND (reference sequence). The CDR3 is CASRWGQDTDTQYF. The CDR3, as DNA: TGTGCCAGTAGATGGGGACAGGACACAGATACGCAGTATTTT.

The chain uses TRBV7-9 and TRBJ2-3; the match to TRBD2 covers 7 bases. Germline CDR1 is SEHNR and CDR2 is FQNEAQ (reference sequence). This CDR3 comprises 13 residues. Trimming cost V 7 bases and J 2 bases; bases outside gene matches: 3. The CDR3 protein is CASTGGTTDTQYF. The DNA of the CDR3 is TGTGCCAGCACGGGGGGAACCACAGATACGCAGTATTTT.

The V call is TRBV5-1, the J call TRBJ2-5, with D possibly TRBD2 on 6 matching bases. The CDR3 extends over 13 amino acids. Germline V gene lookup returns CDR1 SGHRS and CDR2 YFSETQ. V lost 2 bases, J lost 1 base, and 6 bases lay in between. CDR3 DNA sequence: TGCGCCAGCAGCTTTAGCGGCCAAGAGACCCAGTACTTC. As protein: CASSFSGQETQYF.

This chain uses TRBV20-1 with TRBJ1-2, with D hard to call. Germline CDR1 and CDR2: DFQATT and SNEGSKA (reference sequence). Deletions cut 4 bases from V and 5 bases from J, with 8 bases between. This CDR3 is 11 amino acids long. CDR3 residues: CSAKGGYGYTF. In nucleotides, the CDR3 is TGCAGTGCTAAAGGCGGGTATGGCTACACCTTC.